This T cell receptor beta chain was obtained from a study of graft-versus-host responses after intestinal transplantation. Study information: Transplant recipients had multivisceral, liver-intestinal, or isolated intestinal grafts.

The data were produced by immunoSEQ multiplex PCR, yet TCRdb's version contains in-frame clones alone and is incomplete. The table includes more than 25,000 clones, 82% detected once. A word on this clone: The antigen remains unidentified.

The receptor comes from a human donor who received an intestinal transplant. The starting material was unstimulated CD4+ T cells sorted from spleen or lymph node cells, obtained before intestinal transplant.

DNA for the CDR3: TGTGCCAGCAGCCCCCTCGACAGGGACGGGAGGGGAGCCAAAAACATTCAGTACTTC. Encoded protein: CASSPLDRDGRGAKNIQYF. The rearrangement joins TRBV7-8 to TRBJ2-4; the D gene is possibly TRBD2 (8 bases). V was clipped by 5 bases and J by 0 bases, with 23 bases between them. The CDR3 totals 19 residues. In germline, CDR1 is SGHVS, CDR2 FQNEAQ.